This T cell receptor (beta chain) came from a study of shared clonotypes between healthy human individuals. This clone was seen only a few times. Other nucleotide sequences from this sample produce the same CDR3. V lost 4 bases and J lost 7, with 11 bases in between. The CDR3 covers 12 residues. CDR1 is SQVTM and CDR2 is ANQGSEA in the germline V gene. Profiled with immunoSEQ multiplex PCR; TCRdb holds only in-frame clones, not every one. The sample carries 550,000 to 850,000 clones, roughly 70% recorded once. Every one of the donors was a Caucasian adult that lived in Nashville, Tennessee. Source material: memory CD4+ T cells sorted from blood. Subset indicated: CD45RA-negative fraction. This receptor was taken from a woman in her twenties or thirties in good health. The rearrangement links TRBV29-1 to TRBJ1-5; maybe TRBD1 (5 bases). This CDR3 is CSVGGAGQPQHF. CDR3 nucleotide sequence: TGCAGCGTTGGAGGGGCAGGACAGCCCCAGCATTTT.